Listed below are T cell receptor beta chains from one sample, sequenced in a study of control samples from healthy donors and cancer patients. The table came from immunoSEQ multiplex PCR; TCRdb's copy has only in-frame clones and leaves some out. The sample consists of roughly 98,000 clones, 90% to 95% of them appearing once. The sequencing sample was made of blood. The receptors here all came from a man between 18 and 29 years old in good health. The CDR3 runs from the conserved cysteine through the conserved F or W. A D gene is named only where the DNA matches it firmly. Clone size appears in some rows only: once, few, many, or a class for an expanded clone.

>TRBV7-8|-|TRBJ1-4|15|TRBD1
TGTGCCAGCAGCTTAGACAGGGGGCGGTATGAAAAACTGTTTTTT
CASSLDRGRYEKLFF
>TRBV19|-|TRBJ2-7|18|TRBD1
TGTGCCAGTAGTATGGGCTGGGACAGGGGGGCAGCTGGTGACGAGCAGTACTTC
CASSMGWDRGAAGDEQYF
>TRBV5-1|-|TRBJ2-2|14|-
TGCGCCAGCAGCTTGAAAGGCATCGCCGGGGAGCTGTTTTTT
CASSLKGIAGELFF
>TRBV27|once|TRBJ1-5|14|-
TGTGCCAGCAGTTTAGACAGGAGCAATCAGCCCCAGCATTTT
CASSLDRSNQPQHF
>TRBV27|-|TRBJ1-5|13|TRBD1
TGTGCCAGCAGCGCTTACAGGGGTCAGCCCCAGCATTTT
CASSAYRGQPQHF
>TRBV29-1|once|TRBJ1-2|13|-
TGCAGCGTTGAAGGTACAGTGAACTATGGCTACACCTTC
CSVEGTVNYGYTF
>TRBV27|-|TRBJ2-3|19|-
TGTGCCAGCAGTTTCCAGGGGGGATACGGGAGATTCGGTACAGATACGCAGTATTTT
CASSFQGGYGRFGTDTQYF
>TRBV9|-|TRBJ1-2|14|-
TGTGCCAGCAGCGTAGCTCCGGGGAACTATGGCTACACCTTC
CASSVAPGNYGYTF
>TRBV5-6|-|TRBJ2-1|17|TRBD2
TGTGCCAGCAGCTTGGCCAACGGGAGGGTCTTTGGCAATGAGCAGTTCTTC
CASSLANGRVFGNEQFF
>TRBV5-6|-|TRBJ2-3|17|TRBD2
TGTGCCAGCAGCGCGTACCGGGGACTAGCGGGAACAGATACGCAGTATTTT
CASSAYRGLAGTDTQYF
>TRBV9|-|TRBJ1-1|15|-
TGTGCCAGCAGCGCCAGAGGGGGGGCGAACACTGAAGCTTTCTTT
CASSARGGANTEAFF
>TRBV6-6|-|TRBJ2-7|14|-
TGTGCCAGCCGTACCCAGAGCATCCCCTACGAGCAGTACTTC
CASRTQSIPYEQYF
>TRBV2|-|TRBJ1-5|13|-
TGTGCCAGCACTGGCTTCGCGGGCCAGCCCCAGCATTTT
CASTGFAGQPQHF
>TRBV19|once|TRBJ1-1|13|TRBD1
TGTGCCAGTAGTTCTATTGACAGGGTTCAAGCTTTCTTT
CASSSIDRVQAFF
>TRBV27|once|TRBJ2-2|15|TRBD2
TGTGCCAGCAGTTTCTCCGCGGGAGGGACCGGGGAGCTGTTTTTT
CASSFSAGGTGELFF
>TRBV6-2/TRBV6-3|-|TRBJ1-4|15|-
TGTGCCAGCAGTTTAGCCCGGGGTGGCGGCGAAAAACTGTTTTTT
CASSLARGGGEKLFF